This T cell receptor (beta chain) was sequenced for a study of blood T cell repertoires in COVID-19. Overall study: T cells, B-cell-depleted T cells, or PBMCs provided the cDNA or gDNA that served as material.

The CDR3 is made up of 15 amino acids. Looked up from germline, CDR1 is SGHNT and CDR2 is YYREEE (reference sequence). J was trimmed by 2 bases and V by 8 bases; bases with no gene match: 10. Profiled with immunoSEQ multiplex PCR; TCRdb holds only in-frame clones, not every one. This table has 150,000 to 160,000 clones, over 60% appearing once. The sample was peripheral blood. The TCR was taken from a man of 80 years or more with acute or convalescent COVID-19. V is TRBV5-4 and J is TRBJ1-3, with 7 bases fitting TRBD1. The CDR3 reads CASSNPTGAGNTIYF. CDR3 DNA sequence: TGTGCCAGTTCCAACCCCACAGGGGCTGGAAACACCATATATTTT. Full variable domain (remainder filled in from reference TRBV5-4 and TRBJ1-3): ETGVTQSPTHLIKTRGQQVTLRCSSQSGHNTVSWYQQALGQGPQFIFQYYREEENGRGNFPPRFSGLQFPNYSSELNVNALELDDSALYLCASSNPTGAGNTIYFGEGSWLTVV.